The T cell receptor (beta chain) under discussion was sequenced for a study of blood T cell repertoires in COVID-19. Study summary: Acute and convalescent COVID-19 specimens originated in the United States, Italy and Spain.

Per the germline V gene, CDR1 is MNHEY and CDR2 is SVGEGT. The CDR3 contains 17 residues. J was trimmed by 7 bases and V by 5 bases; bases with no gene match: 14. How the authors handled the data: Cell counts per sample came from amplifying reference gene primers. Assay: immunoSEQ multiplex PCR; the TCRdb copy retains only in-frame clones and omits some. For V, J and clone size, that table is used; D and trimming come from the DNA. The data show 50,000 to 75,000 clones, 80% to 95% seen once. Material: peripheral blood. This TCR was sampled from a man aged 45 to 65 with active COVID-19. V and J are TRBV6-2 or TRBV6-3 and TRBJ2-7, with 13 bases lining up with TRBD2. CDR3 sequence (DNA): TGTGCCAGCAGTCCCCCGGGACTAGCGGGGAAAGGGGGAGAGCAGTACTTC. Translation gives CASSPPGLAGKGGEQYF.